The 20 T cell receptor beta chains below all came from one sample that was sequenced in a study of CD8 T cells in ankylosing spondylitis. TCRdb re-called the 5' RACE reads with MiXCR, one entry per CDR3 protein. The repertoire holds about 280,000 distinct CDR3 sequences, with 20% as singletons. Sequenced: blood, either unsorted or a sorted T cell fraction (not recorded which). The receptors come from a male donor with ankylosing spondylitis or in good health (not recorded which).

In this sample, this clonotype turned up a few times. J is TRBJ1-5 and V is TRBV24-1; D not resolved. Between the trimmed V and J ends, which lost 4 bases and 2 bases, there was a span of 17 bases. The germline V gene has CDR1 KGHDR and CDR2 SFDVKD. The CDR3 totals 17 residues. This CDR3 is CATSDPREGSGNQPQHF. The CDR3 region has the DNA TGTGCCACCAGTGACCCTCGGGAAGGGTCGGGCAATCAGCCCCAGCATTTT.

The V gene is TRBV10-2, the J gene TRBJ2-2; D not certain. Germline CDR1 WSHSY, CDR2 SAAADI. V lost 2 bases to trimming and J lost 5 bases, with 12 bases between them. This CDR3 region has 15 residues. The CDR3 here is CASSELRVGTGELFF. The CDR3 bases are TGCGCCAGCAGTGAGCTAAGAGTTGGGACCGGGGAGCTGTTTTTT.

The chain employs TRBV5-1 and TRBJ2-4; D call uncertain. The CDR3 is made up of 15 amino acids. Trimming pared 4 bases from V and 0 bases from J, leaving 11 bases between. Germline CDR1 SGHRS, CDR2 YFSETQ. CDR3: CASSPDWLAKNIQYF. CDR3 DNA sequence: TGCGCCAGCAGCCCAGACTGGTTAGCCAAAAACATTCAGTACTTC.

This chain uses TRBV27 with TRBJ2-7; D might be TRBD2 (5 bases). The CDR3 loop spans 15 amino acids. Trimming took 8 bases from V and 1 from J, leaving 18 bases between them. Germline V gives CDR1 MNHEY, CDR2 SMNVEV (reference sequence). This CDR3 reads CASLLLAHESYEQYV. The CDR3 coding sequence is TGTGCCAGCTTGCTTCTAGCCCACGAGTCCTACGAGCAGTACGTC.

In its sample, this clonotype was seen many times. The rearrangement joins TRBV20-1 to TRBJ2-1; D might be TRBD1 (6 bases). V gave up 1 base and J gave up 5 bases, with 12 bases separating them. Germline assignment: CDR1 DFQATT and CDR2 SNEGSKA (reference sequence). The CDR3 length is 14 residues. CDR3 nucleotides: TGCAGTGCTAGAGGTCAGGGGAAGGACAATGAGCAGTTCTTC. It translates to CSARGQGKDNEQFF.

The chain is built from TRBV12-3 or TRBV12-4 and TRBJ2-7; no clear D. Trimming cost V 11 bases and J 9 bases, with 11 bases left between them. This CDR3 region has 9 residues. CDR3 in DNA: TGTGCCGGCCCGTTAGGGCAGTACGTC. The encoded protein is CAGPLGQYV.

DNA for the CDR3: TGTGCCACCACTTTGCAACAGGGAGCGAGCACAGATACGCAGTATTTT. It is translated as CATTLQQGASTDTQYF. V usage is TRBV15 and J usage is TRBJ2-3; D may be TRBD1 (6 bases). Trimming took off 7 bases at V and 0 bases at J, with 17 bases between the two ends. Germline assignment: CDR1 LNHNV and CDR2 YYDKDF (reference sequence). CDR3 length: 16 amino acids. The whole variable domain, remainder taken from reference TRBV15 and TRBJ2-3, is DAMVIQNPRYQVTQFGKPVTLSCSQTLNHNVMYWYQQKSSQAPKLLFHYYDKDFNNEADTPDNFQSRRPNTSFCFLDIRSPGLGDTAMYLCATTLQQGASTDTQYFGPGTRLTVL.

This clonotype was picked up a small number of times. The rearrangement links TRBV20-1 to TRBJ2-1; 11 positions agree with TRBD2. The germline gives CDR1 DFQATT, CDR2 SNEGSKA (reference sequence). The CDR3 contains 14 residues. With V trimmed by 5 bases and J by 4 bases, 4 bases remained unmatched. The CDR3 here is CSAGTSGGYNEQFF. The CDR3 DNA sequence: TGCAGTGCTGGAACTAGCGGGGGTTACAATGAGCAGTTCTTC.

This clonotype appeared a few times. The rearrangement joins TRBV6-1 to TRBJ2-2, with D tentatively TRBD1 (6 bases). Germline CDR1 and CDR2: MNHNS and SASEGT. The V end was cut by 7 bases, the J end by 3 bases, with 18 bases between. This CDR3 comprises 16 residues. In DNA form, the CDR3 reads TGTGCCAGCACCACCGCTACAGGGTTCGACACCGGGGAGCTGTTTTTT. This encodes CASTTATGFDTGELFF.

This clonotype was counted between two and nine times. This chain uses TRBV20-1 with TRBJ2-5; D may be TRBD1 (7 bases). CDR1 and CDR2 from the germline V gene are DFQATT and SNEGSKA (reference sequence). The CDR3 is 12 amino acids. CDR3 in amino acids: CGTEGAKETQYF. DNA for the CDR3: TGCGGTACGGAGGGGGCTAAAGAGACCCAGTACTTC.

Only a few counts were recorded for this clonotype. The gene calls are TRBV12-3 or TRBV12-4 and TRBJ2-1; a possible D gene is TRBD2 (5 bases). The CDR3 extends over 13 amino acids. Trimming took 7 bases from V and 1 from J, leaving 8 bases between them. The CDR3 nucleotides read TGTGCCAGCAATAGACTATCCTACAATGAGCAGTTCTTC. Translating gives CASNRLSYNEQFF.

The CDR3 DNA is TGTGCCAGCAGTTACGCGGGACAGGGGGGTGGCTACACCTTC. Residues: CASSYAGQGGGYTF. The chain is built from TRBV6-5 and TRBJ1-2, with 11 bases lining up with TRBD1. Germline assignment: CDR1 MNHEY and CDR2 SVGAGI. This CDR3 is 14 amino acids long. V dropped 2 bases and J dropped 7; count of bases not matched to a gene: 3.

This clonotype was observed a handful of times. This chain uses TRBV7-9 with TRBJ2-2; 9 bases align to TRBD1. V lost 5 bases, J lost 6 bases, and 7 bases stayed unmatched. This CDR3 spans 15 amino acids. The germline CDR1 and CDR2 sequences are SEHNR and FQNEAQ (reference sequence). The CDR3: CASSPGTGMAGELFF. In DNA, the CDR3 is TGTGCCAGCAGCCCAGGGACAGGGATGGCCGGGGAGCTGTTTTTT. Variable domain in full (rest from reference TRBV7-9 and TRBJ2-2): DTGVSQNPRHKITKRGQNVTFRCDPISEHNRLYWYRQTLGQGPEFLTYFQNEAQLEKSRLLSDRFSAERPKGSFSTLEIQRTEQGDSAMYLCASSPGTGMAGELFFGEGSRLTVL.

This chain links TRBV10-3 with TRBJ2-1, with 9 nucleotides matching TRBD1. Germline assignment: CDR1 ENHRY and CDR2 SYGVKD. J was trimmed by 3 bases and V by 5 bases; bases with no gene match: 8. CDR3 length: 16 residues. The CDR3 spells CAISTGGAAGYNEQFF. Here the CDR3 DNA reads TGTGCCATCAGTACAGGGGGCGCGGCTGGCTACAATGAGCAGTTCTTC.

The chain carries TRBV12-3 or TRBV12-4 and TRBJ2-5; 9 bases fit TRBD2. The CDR3 has 15 residues. Unmatched junction bases numbered 9, after V lost 5 bases and J lost 5 bases. CDR3 protein: CASSPISGGLETQYF. The DNA of the CDR3 is TGTGCCAGCAGTCCTATTAGCGGGGGATTGGAGACCCAGTACTTC.

This clonotype has ten or more counts. The V call is TRBV12-3 or TRBV12-4, the J call TRBJ2-5; possibly TRBD1 for D (5 bases). The CDR3 totals 15 residues. V shed 5 bases and J shed 5 bases, with 18 bases lying between them. CDR3 bases: TGTGCCAGCAGTCTCCATTTGGGGCAAGAGGAGACCCAGTACTTC. It encodes CASSLHLGQEETQYF.

Judged by abundance, this clonotype is medium-sized (0.01 to 0.1%). The chain has TRBV29-1 and TRBJ2-5; D call uncertain. CDR1 and CDR2 from the germline V gene are SQVTM and ANQGSEA. V dropped 0 bases and J dropped 3 bases, with 20 bases sitting between them. The CDR3 runs 17 residues. The CDR3 spells CSVEDGSNLVAKETQYF. DNA of the CDR3: TGCAGCGTTGAAGACGGATCTAACCTAGTTGCCAAAGAGACCCAGTACTTC.

The V and J genes are TRBV18 and TRBJ1-6, with TRBD1 matching 10 bases. J was trimmed by 0 bases and V by 3 bases; bases with no gene match: 5. Germline V gene sequence: CDR1 KGHSH, CDR2 LQKENI. The CDR3 is 18 residues long. The CDR3 coding sequence is TGTGCCAGCTCACCCTGGACAGGGGGGAGCTCCTATAATTCACCCCTCCACTTT. Encoded protein: CASSPWTGGSSYNSPLHF. Full variable domain (missing parts from reference TRBV18 and TRBJ1-6): NAGVMQNPRHLVRRRGQEARLRCSPMKGHSHVYWYRQLPEEGLKFMVYLQKENIIDESGMPKERFSAEFPKEGPSILRIQQVVRGDSAAYFCASSPWTGGSSYNSPLHFGNGTRLTVT.

This clonotype was counted a few times. The rearrangement links TRBV5-1 to TRBJ1-5; D is undetermined. The germline V gene has CDR1 SGHRS and CDR2 YFSETQ. CDR3 length: 16 residues. With 0 bases removed from V and 1 base from J, the gap between germline ends came to 11 bases. The CDR3 DNA sequence: TGCGCCAGCAGCTTGGAAGGGTTGGGGAGCAATCAGCCCCAGCATTTT. Translated, it gives CASSLEGLGSNQPQHF.

This clonotype appeared a few times. In DNA, the CDR3 is TGCAGCGTTGGGGCAATCCAAGAGACCCAGTACTTC. It translates to CSVGAIQETQYF. The chain carries TRBV29-1 and TRBJ2-5; D unclear. The CDR3 has 12 amino acids. In germline, CDR1 is SQVTM, CDR2 ANQGSEA. The germline V and J ends were trimmed by 4 bases and 1 base, with 7 bases remaining between them.